These 11 T cell receptor beta chains came from one sample sequenced in a study of blood T cell repertoires in COVID-19. TCRdb's copy holds only in-frame clones and misses some; the assay was immunoSEQ multiplex PCR. Of some 320,000 clones in the sample, 75% to 85% were seen once. The material sequenced was peripheral blood. The source of these receptors is a human donor in a cohort sampled during active COVID-19.

The chain recombines TRBV24-1 with TRBJ2-7; 8 bases align to TRBD1. The CDR3 loop spans 11 amino acids. The germline V gene encodes CDR1 KGHDR and CDR2 SFDVKD. The junction had 1 base not matched to a gene; V was cut back by 9 bases and J by 4 bases. In nucleotides, the CDR3 is TGTGCCACCGGGACAGGTTACGAGCAGTACTTC. Translating gives CATGTGYEQYF.

The rearrangement joins TRBV27 to TRBJ1-2; possibly TRBD1 for D (5 bases). The CDR3 loop spans 14 amino acids. Germline V lookup: CDR1 MNHEY, CDR2 SMNVEV (reference sequence). V lost 3 bases to trimming and J lost 0 bases, with 8 bases between them. This CDR3 is CASSLTATNYGYTF. The CDR3 DNA follows: TGTGCCAGCAGTTTGACAGCAACTAACTATGGCTACACCTTC.

This clone was seen many times. The CDR3 DNA is TGTGCCAGCAGGGGTGGGGGGAGCACAGATACGCAGTATTTT. It encodes CASRGGGSTDTQYF. The chain carries TRBV2 and TRBJ2-3; possibly TRBD2 for D (6 bases). CDR1 and CDR2 (germline): SNHLY, FYNNEI. V lost 6 bases and J lost 0, with 10 bases in between. The CDR3 contains 14 residues.

This clone was counted between two and nine times. The chain has TRBV10-2 and TRBJ2-1; unclear D gene. This CDR3 has 15 residues. The germline V and J ends were trimmed by 4 bases and 6 bases, with 16 bases remaining between them. The germline CDR1 and CDR2 sequences are WSHSY and SAAADI. The CDR3 nucleotides read TGCGCCAGCAGTGGAAGAACAACGACAATCAATGAGCAGTTCTTC. Amino acid sequence: CASSGRTTTINEQFF.

The chain couples TRBV6-5 to TRBJ1-5; 10 bases match TRBD1. J lost 3 bases, V lost 6 bases, and 2 bases had no gene match. This CDR3 has 14 residues. Germline values: CDR1 MNHEY, CDR2 SVGAGI. CDR3 sequence: CASRGQGYNQPQHF. CDR3 DNA sequence: TGTGCCAGCAGGGGACAGGGGTACAATCAGCCCCAGCATTTT.

The chain carries TRBV30 and TRBJ2-6; D perhaps matches TRBD1 (6 bases). CDR3 size: 14 residues. Trimming shortened V by 3 bases and J by 4 bases, and 10 bases separated the two germline ends. CDR1 and CDR2 from the germline V gene are GTSNPN and SVGIG (reference sequence). The CDR3 reads CAWRPGDGANVLTF. CDR3 nucleotides: TGTGCCTGGAGACCAGGGGACGGGGCCAACGTCCTGACTTTC.

This clone has just one count. The gene calls are TRBV5-1 and TRBJ2-2, with D maybe TRBD1 (6 bases). Germline CDR1 is SGHRS and CDR2 is YFSETQ. The CDR3 runs 16 residues. V lost 7 bases and J 1 base, leaving 17 bases between the germline ends. The CDR3 nucleotides read TGCGCCAGCGGGGGCACCCTCCAATTGAACACCGGGGAGCTGTTTTTT. It translates to CASGGTLQLNTGELFF.

V is TRBV11-2 and J is TRBJ1-1, with TRBD1 matching over 8 bases. V shed 5 bases, J shed 3 bases, and the junction held 8 bases outside the gene matches. Per the germline V gene, CDR1 is SGHAT and CDR2 is FQNNGV. This CDR3 contains 15 residues. CDR3: CASSPSQGAYTEAFF. The CDR3 DNA reads as TGTGCCAGCAGCCCGTCCCAGGGGGCGTACACTGAAGCTTTCTTT.

The chain combines TRBV28 with TRBJ1-5; 9 nucleotides line up with TRBD1. Unmatched junction bases numbered 3, after V lost 4 bases and J lost 5 bases. Germline CDR1 and CDR2: MDHEN and SYDVKM. This CDR3 region has 14 residues. The CDR3 nucleotides read TGTGCCAGCAGTTCCGGGACAGGGCATCAGCCCCAGCATTTT. Translation gives CASSSGTGHQPQHF.

The rearrangement joins TRBV27 to TRBJ1-2, with 7 bases fitting TRBD1. The junction had 6 bases not matched to a gene; V was cut back by 7 bases and J by 7 bases. Germline CDR1 is MNHEY and CDR2 is SMNVEV (reference sequence). The CDR3 has 12 amino acids. This CDR3 reads CASKKGASGYTF. The CDR3 DNA follows: TGTGCCAGCAAAAAGGGGGCGTCTGGCTACACCTTC.

The chain joins TRBV18 to TRBJ2-7; D may be TRBD1 (6 bases). The CDR3 is 13 amino acids. The germline V and J ends were trimmed by 5 bases and 3 bases, with 11 bases remaining between them. Germline CDR1 and CDR2: KGHSH and LQKENI. The CDR3 sequence is CASSIGQIYEQYF. In nucleotides, the CDR3 is TGTGCCAGCTCAATAGGACAGATCTACGAGCAGTACTTC. The full variable domain, with the rest looked up from reference TRBV18 and TRBJ2-7, is NAGVMQNPRHLVRRRGQEARLRCSPMKGHSHVYWYRQLPEEGLKFMVYLQKENIIDESGMPKERFSAEFPKEGPSILRIQQVVRGDSAAYFCASSIGQIYEQYFGPGTRLTVT.